This TCR beta chain came from a study of cytomegalovirus exposure and HLA in healthy donors. The study ran its PCR with 60 Vbeta and 13 Jbeta primers. The repertoire was sequenced with immunoSEQ multiplex PCR; TCRdb's copy has only in-frame clones and lacks some. The sample includes under 150,000 clones, roughly four fifths of them seen just once. About this clone: The antigen remains unidentified.

The CDR3 sequence is 16 residues long. Germline V lookup: CDR1 SGDLS, CDR2 YYNGEE. With V trimmed by 4 bases and J by 6 bases, 12 bases remained unmatched. Broader study findings: The study dropped some indistinguishable V segments, TRBV6-2 and TRBV6-3 among them.

This chain links TRBV9 with TRBJ2-3; 9 bases align to TRBD2. The sequencing input was PBMCs. The receptor was isolated from a woman in her fifties or sixties in good health and CMV-seronegative. The CDR3 reads CASSPGTSPDSDTQYF. The CDR3 DNA sequence: TGTGCCAGCAGCCCCGGGACTAGCCCCGACTCTGATACGCAGTATTTT. The full variable domain, rest sourced from reference TRBV9 and TRBJ2-3, is DSGVTQTPKHLITATGQRVTLRCSPRSGDLSVYWYQQSLDQGLQFLIQYYNGEERAKGNILERFSAQQFPDLHSELNLSSLELGDSALYFCASSPGTSPDSDTQYFGPGTRLTVL.